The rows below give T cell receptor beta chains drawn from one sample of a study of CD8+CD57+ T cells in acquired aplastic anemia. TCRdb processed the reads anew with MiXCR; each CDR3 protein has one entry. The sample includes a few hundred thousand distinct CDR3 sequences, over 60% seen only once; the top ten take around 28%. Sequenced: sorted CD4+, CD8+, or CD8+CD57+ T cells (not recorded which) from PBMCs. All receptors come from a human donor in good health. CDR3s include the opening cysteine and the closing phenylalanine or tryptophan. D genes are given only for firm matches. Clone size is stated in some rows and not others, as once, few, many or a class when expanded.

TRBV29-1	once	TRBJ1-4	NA	TGCAGCGTAAGGGGCTTCGGGGAAAAACTGTTTTTT	CSVRGFGEKLFF
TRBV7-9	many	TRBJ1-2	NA	TGTGCCAGCAGCTTCGCCAACAAGGAGCTCGTGGCTGGCTACACCTTC	CASSFANKELVAGYTF
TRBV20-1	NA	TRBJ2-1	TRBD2	TGCAGTGCAAGACTAGCGGGATCCTCCTACAATGAGCAGTTCTTC	CSARLAGSSYNEQFF
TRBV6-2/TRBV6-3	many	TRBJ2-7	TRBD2	TGTGCCAGCAGTTACTCGGGAGGGGTCGAGCAGTACTTC	CASSYSGGVEQYF
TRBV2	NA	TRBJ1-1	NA	TGTGCCAGCAGTGAAAACAGGGAAATCACTGAAGCTTTCTTT	CASSENREITEAFF
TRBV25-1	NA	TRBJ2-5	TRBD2	TGTGCCAGCAGCGGCATCACATGGGAGGGGGAGACCCAGTACTTC	CASSGITWEGETQYF
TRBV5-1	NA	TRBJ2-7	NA	TGCGCCAGCAGCTTGGCGGGGGAGCAGTACTTC	CASSLAGEQYF
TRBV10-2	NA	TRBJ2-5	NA	TGCGCCAGCAGTGACATAGGGACCCAGTACTTC	CASSDIGTQYF
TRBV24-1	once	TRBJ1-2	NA	TGTGCCACCAGTGATAGTGGGGGGTCCTATGGCTACACCTTC	CATSDSGGSYGYTF
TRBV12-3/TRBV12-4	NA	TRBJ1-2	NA	TGTGCCAGCAGTTTCCAGGGTTCTAACTATGGCTACACCTTC	CASSFQGSNYGYTF
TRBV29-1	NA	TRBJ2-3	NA	TGCAGCGTTGAAGTTGGGGCAGATACGCAGTATTTT	CSVEVGADTQYF
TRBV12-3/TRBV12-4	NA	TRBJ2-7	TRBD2	TGTGCCAGCAGTCTGGCTCGACTAGCCGACGAGCAGTACTTC	CASSLARLADEQYF
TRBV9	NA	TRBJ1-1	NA	TGTGCCAGCAGCTTGGTCCGGGGGTCGAGCACTGAAGCTTTCTTT	CASSLVRGSSTEAFF
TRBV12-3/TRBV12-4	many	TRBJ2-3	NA	TGTGCCAGCAGCCATCCAGGGGATACGCAGTATTTT	CASSHPGDTQYF
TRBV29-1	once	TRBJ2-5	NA	TGCAGCGTTAGGGTCAACACAGGCCAAGAGACCCAGTACTTC	CSVRVNTGQETQYF
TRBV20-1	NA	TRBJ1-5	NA	TGCAGTGCTTCCCAGGGTTTCCAGCAGCCCCAGCATTTT	CSASQGFQQPQHF
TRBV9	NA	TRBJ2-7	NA	TGTGCCAGCAGCGCCGGGGGCAGACCCTACGAGCAGTACTTC	CASSAGGRPYEQYF